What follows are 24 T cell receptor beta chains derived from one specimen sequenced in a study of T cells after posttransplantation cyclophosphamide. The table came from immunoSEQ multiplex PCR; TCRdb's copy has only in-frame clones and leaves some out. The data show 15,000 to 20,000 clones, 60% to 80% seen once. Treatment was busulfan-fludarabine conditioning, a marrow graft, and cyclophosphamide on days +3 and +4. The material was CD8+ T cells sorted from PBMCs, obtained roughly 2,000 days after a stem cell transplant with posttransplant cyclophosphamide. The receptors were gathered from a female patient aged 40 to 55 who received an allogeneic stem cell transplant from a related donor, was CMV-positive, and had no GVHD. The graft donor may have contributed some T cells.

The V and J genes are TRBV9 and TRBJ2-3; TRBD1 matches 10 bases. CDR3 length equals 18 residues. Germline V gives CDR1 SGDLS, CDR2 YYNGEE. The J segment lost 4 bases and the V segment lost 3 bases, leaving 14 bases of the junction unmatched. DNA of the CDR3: TGTGCCAGCAGCGCCAACCCGGACAGGGGGACTCGGGCAGATACGCAGTATTTT. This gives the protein CASSANPDRGTRADTQYF.

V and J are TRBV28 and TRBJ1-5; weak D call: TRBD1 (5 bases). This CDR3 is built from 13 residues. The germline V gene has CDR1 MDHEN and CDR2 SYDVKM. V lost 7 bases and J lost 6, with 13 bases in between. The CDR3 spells CASNRGLIQPQHF. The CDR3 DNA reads TGTGCCAGCAATAGGGGTTTGATTCAGCCCCAGCATTTT.

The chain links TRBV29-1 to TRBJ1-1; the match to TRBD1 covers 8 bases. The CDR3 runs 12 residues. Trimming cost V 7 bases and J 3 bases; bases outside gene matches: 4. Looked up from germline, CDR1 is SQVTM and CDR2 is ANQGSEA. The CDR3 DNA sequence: TGCAGCGCTTGGACAGGGCACACTGAAGCTTTCTTT. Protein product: CSAWTGHTEAFF. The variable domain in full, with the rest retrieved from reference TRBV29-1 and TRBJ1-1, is SAVISQKPSRDICQRGTSLTIQCQVDSQVTMMFWYRQQPGQSLTLIATANQGSEATYESGFVIDKFPISRPNLTFSTLTVSNMSPEDSSIYLCSAWTGHTEAFFGQGTRLTVV.

The CDR3 DNA sequence: TGTGCCAGCAGCTTAGAACCCCCCGCGACAGATACTAGCACAGATACGCAGTATTTT. Amino acid sequence: CASSLEPPATDTSTDTQYF. The chain employs TRBV7-6 and TRBJ2-3; weak D call: TRBD1 (5 bases). CDR3 length equals 19 residues. The germline V gene encodes CDR1 SGHVS and CDR2 FNYEAQ. Trimming removed 1 base from V and 0 bases from J, with 20 bases in between.

The CDR3 loop is CASRLDISYGYTF. CDR3 nucleotides: TGTGCAAGTCGCTTGGACATCTCCTATGGCTACACCTTC. This chain links TRBV12-2 with TRBJ1-2; the D call TRBD1 from the table was never checked on the DNA. TRBV12-2 is listed as a pseudogene. This CDR3 is built from 13 residues.

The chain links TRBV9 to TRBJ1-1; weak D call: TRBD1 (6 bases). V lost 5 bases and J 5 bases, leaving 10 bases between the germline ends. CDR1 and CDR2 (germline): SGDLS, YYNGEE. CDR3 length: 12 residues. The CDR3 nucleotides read TGTGCCAGCAGTTCAGGGGTTACTGAAGCTTTCTTT. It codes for CASSSGVTEAFF.

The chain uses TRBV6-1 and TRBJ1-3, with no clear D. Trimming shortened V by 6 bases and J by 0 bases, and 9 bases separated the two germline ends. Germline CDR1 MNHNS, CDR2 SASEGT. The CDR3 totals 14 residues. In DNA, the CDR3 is TGTGCCAGCAGGTACAGCTTCTCTGGAAACACCATATATTTT. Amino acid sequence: CASRYSFSGNTIYF.

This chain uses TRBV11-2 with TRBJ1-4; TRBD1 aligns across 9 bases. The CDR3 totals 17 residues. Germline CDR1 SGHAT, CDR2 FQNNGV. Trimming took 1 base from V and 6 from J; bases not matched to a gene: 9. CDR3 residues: CASSLGGTGRRHEKLFF. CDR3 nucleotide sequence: TGTGCCAGCAGCTTAGGGGGGACAGGGAGAAGACATGAAAAACTGTTTTTT.

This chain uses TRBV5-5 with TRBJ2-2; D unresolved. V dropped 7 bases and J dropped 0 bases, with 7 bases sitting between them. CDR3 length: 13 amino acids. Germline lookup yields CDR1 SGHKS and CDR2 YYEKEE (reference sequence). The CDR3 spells CASAEANTGELFF. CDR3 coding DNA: TGTGCCAGCGCCGAGGCGAACACCGGGGAGCTGTTTTTT.

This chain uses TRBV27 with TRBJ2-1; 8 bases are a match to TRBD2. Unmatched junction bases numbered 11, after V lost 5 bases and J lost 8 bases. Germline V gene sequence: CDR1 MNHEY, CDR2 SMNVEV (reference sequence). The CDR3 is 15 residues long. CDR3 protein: CASSPPSGGIDEQFF. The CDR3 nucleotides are TGTGCCAGCAGTCCGCCCAGCGGGGGAATCGATGAGCAGTTCTTC.

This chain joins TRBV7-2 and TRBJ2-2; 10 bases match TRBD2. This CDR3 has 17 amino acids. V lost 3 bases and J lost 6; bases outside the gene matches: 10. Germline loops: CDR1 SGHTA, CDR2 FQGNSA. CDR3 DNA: TGTGCCAGCAGCTTCCCAAGCGGGGGGGCTCTTCCCGGGGAGCTGTTTTTT. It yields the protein CASSFPSGGALPGELFF.

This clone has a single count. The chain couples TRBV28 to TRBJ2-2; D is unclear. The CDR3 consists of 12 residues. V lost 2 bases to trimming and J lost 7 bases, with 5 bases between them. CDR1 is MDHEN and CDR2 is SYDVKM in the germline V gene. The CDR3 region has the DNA TGTGCCAGCAGTTTAATTATCGGGGAGCTGTTTTTT. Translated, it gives CASSLIIGELFF.

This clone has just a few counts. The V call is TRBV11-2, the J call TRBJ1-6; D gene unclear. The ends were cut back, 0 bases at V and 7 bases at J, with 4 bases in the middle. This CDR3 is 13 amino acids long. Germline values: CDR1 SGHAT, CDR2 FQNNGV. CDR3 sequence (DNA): TGTGCCAGCAGCTTAGATGGCAATTCACCCCTCCACTTT. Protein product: CASSLDGNSPLHF.

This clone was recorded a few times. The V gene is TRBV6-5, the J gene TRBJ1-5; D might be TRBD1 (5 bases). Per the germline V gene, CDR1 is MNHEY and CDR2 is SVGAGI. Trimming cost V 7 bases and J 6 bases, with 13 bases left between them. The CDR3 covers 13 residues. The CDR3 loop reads CASTSGRVQPQHF. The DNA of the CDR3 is TGTGCCAGCACCTCAGGGAGGGTTCAGCCCCAGCATTTT.

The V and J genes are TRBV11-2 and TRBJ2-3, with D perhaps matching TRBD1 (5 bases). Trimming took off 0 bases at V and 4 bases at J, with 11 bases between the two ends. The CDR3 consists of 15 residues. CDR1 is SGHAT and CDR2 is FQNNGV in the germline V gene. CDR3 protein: CASSLDPRAADTQYF. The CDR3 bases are TGTGCCAGCAGCTTAGATCCCAGGGCGGCAGATACGCAGTATTTT.

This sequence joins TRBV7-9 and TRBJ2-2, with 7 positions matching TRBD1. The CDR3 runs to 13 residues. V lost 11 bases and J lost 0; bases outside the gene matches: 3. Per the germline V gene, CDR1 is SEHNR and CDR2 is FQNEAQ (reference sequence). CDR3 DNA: TGTGCCTGGGGACAGCCGAACACCGGGGAGCTGTTTTTT. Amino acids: CAWGQPNTGELFF.

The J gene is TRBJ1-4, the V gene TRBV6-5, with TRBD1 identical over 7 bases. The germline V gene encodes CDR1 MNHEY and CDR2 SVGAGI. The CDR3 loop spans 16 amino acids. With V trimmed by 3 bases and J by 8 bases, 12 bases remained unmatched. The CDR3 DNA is TGTGCCAGCAGTTATAGTGCCCAGGGGGGTTCAGAAAAACTGTTTTTT. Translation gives CASSYSAQGGSEKLFF.

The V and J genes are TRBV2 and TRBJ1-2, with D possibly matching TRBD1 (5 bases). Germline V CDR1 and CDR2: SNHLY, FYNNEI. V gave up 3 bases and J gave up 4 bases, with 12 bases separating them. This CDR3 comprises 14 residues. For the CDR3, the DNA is TGTGCCAGCAGTGATGGGCGGGGCACCTATGGCTACACCTTC. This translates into CASSDGRGTYGYTF.

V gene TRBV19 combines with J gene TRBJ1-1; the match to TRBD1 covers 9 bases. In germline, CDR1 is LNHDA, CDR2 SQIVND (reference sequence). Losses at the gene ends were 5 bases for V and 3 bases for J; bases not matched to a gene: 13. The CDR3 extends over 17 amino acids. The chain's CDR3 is CASSPYRGLGVDTEAFF. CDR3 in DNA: TGTGCCAGTAGTCCGTACAGGGGGCTCGGCGTAGACACTGAAGCTTTCTTT.

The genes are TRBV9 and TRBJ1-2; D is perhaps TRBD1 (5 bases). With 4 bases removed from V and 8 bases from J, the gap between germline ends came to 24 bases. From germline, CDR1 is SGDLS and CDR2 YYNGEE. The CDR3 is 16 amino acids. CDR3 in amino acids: CASSSVRGTPLGGYTF. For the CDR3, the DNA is TGTGCCAGCAGCTCAGTAAGGGGCACCCCATTGGGGGGCTACACCTTC.

The CDR3 protein is CASSLSAGGPTGELFF. The CDR3 region has the DNA TGCGCCAGCAGCTTGTCAGCGGGGGGGCCCACCGGGGAGCTGTTTTTT. This chain links TRBV5-1 with TRBJ2-2, with 10 nucleotides matching TRBD2. V lost 1 base, J lost 4 bases, and 4 bases stayed unmatched. Per the germline V gene, CDR1 is SGHRS and CDR2 is YFSETQ. The CDR3 covers 16 residues.

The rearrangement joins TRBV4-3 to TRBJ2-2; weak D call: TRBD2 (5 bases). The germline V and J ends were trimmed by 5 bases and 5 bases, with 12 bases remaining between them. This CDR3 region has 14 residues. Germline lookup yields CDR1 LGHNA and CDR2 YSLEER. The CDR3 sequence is CASSEDSNTGELFF. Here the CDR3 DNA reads TGCGCCAGCAGCGAGGACTCAAATACCGGGGAGCTGTTTTTT.

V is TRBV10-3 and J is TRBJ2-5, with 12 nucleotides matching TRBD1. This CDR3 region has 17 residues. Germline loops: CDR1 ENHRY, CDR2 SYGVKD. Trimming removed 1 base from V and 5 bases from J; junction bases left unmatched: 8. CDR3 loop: CAISEWDRGQSKETQYF. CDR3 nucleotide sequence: TGTGCCATCAGTGAGTGGGACAGGGGGCAAAGCAAGGAGACCCAGTACTTC.

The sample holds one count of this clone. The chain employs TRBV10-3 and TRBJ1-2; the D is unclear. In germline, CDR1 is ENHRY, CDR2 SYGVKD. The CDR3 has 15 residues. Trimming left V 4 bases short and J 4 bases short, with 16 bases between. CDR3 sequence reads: CAISGQSEVGYGYTF. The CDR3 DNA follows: TGTGCCATCAGTGGCCAGTCTGAGGTTGGCTATGGCTACACCTTC.